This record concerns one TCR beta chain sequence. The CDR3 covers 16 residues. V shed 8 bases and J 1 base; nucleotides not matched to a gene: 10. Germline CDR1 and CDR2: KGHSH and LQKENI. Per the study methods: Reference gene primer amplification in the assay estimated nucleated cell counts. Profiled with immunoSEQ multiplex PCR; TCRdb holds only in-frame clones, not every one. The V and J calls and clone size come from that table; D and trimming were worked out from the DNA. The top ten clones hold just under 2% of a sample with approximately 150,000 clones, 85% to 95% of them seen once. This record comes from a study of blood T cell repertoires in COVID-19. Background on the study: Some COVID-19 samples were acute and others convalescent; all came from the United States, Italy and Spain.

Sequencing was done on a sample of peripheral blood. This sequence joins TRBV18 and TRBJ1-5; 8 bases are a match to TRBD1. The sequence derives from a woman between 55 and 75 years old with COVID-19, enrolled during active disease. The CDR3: CASTTQDRASNQPQHF. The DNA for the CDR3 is TGTGCCAGCACGACCCAGGACAGGGCGAGCAATCAGCCCCAGCATTTT.